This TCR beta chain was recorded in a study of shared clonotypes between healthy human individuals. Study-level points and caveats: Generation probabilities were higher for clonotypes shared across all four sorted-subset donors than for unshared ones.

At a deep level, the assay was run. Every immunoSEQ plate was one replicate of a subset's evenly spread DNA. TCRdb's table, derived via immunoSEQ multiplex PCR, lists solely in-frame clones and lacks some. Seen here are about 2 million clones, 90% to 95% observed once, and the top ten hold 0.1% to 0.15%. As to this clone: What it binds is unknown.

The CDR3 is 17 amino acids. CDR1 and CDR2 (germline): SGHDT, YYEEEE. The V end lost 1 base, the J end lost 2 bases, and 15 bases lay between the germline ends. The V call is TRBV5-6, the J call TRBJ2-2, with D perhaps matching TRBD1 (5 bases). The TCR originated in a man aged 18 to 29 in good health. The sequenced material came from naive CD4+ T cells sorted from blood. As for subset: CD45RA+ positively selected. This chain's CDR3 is CASSLRTSRLNTGELFF. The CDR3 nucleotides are TGTGCCAGCAGCTTGCGGACAAGCCGATTAAACACCGGGGAGCTGTTTTTT.